A selection of T cell receptor beta chains follows, all from one sample in a study of blood T cell repertoires in COVID-19. The protocol was immunoSEQ multiplex PCR, while the TCRdb copy is restricted to in-frame clones and leaves out a portion. The table records about 150,000 clones, roughly 84% of them present only once. Source material: peripheral blood. The receptors here all came from a man aged 25 to 40 with COVID-19, enrolled during active disease. CDR3s include the opening cysteine and the closing phenylalanine or tryptophan. A D gene is named only where the DNA matches it firmly.

TRBJ2-5 TRBD2 TRBV30 TGTGCCTGGAGTGCCCCCGGGACTAGCGGGAGTGGGGAGACCCAGTACTTC CAWSAPGTSGSGETQYF
TRBJ2-1 TRBD1 TRBV19 TGTGCCAGTAACCAGGGGGCGGTGGTCAATGAGCAGTTCTTC CASNQGAVVNEQFF
TRBJ1-6 . TRBV27 TGTGCCAGCAGTCGCATGATGACAGCACCCCTCCACTTT CASSRMMTAPLHF
TRBJ2-1 TRBD1 TRBV4-2 TGTGCCAGCAGCCAAACCGGACAGGGAGGTGGAAATGAGCAGTTCTTC CASSQTGQGGGNEQFF
TRBJ1-1 . TRBV7-2 TGTGCCAGCAGCTTAGGGACGGGGACTGAAGCTTTCTTT CASSLGTGTEAFF
TRBJ1-1 TRBD1 TRBV7-8 TGTGCCAGCAGCCTAAAGACAGGGGGGAACACTGAAGCTTTCTTT CASSLKTGGNTEAFF
TRBJ2-3 . TRBV9 TGTGCCAGCAGCGTATCAGGGCGTCTGGGCACAGATACGCAGTATTTT CASSVSGRLGTDTQYF
TRBJ1-4 . TRBV9 TGTGCCAGCAGCGTCTTCGCGGGGGGGGCAACTAATGAAAAACTGTTTTTT CASSVFAGGATNEKLFF
TRBJ1-5 . TRBV7-2 TGTGCCAGCAGCTTAGATTCCAGGGTACTCAATCAGCCCCAGCATTTT CASSLDSRVLNQPQHF
TRBJ1-1 . TRBV21-1 TGTGCCAGCAGCAAAGAAATCAGCAGGGGGCAAACTGAAGCTTTCTTT CASSKEISRGQTEAFF
TRBJ1-2 TRBD1 TRBV5-1 TGCGCCAGCAGCTTGGGGGACAGTAGGGGCTACACCTTC CASSLGDSRGYTF